The rows below give T cell receptor beta chains drawn from one sample of a study of glioma-infiltrating T cells after dendritic cell vaccination. Assay used: immunoSEQ multiplex PCR; TCRdb lists only in-frame clones, some missing. Here the sample spans more than 85,000 clones, under 90% being singletons. The material was blood, obtained before dendritic cell vaccination. These receptors were collected from a human donor with glioblastoma. Both conserved end residues are part of each CDR3. A D gene is named only where the DNA matches it firmly. Some rows mark clone size as missing; the rest say once, few, many or name a class of expanded clone.

size | J | V | D | length | DNA | CDR3
NA | TRBJ2-7 | TRBV2 | TRBD1 | 13 | TGTGCCAGCAGTGCGGGACAGACCTACGAGCAGTACTTC | CASSAGQTYEQYF
NA | TRBJ2-5 | TRBV12-5 | TRBD2 | 13 | TGTGCTAGTAGGACTAGCGGGAGTGGGACCCAGTACTTC | CASRTSGSGTQYF
NA | TRBJ1-2 | TRBV6-5 | NA | 13 | TGTGCCAGCTCCTCCCCCGGGGGGTATGGCTACACCTTC | CASSSPGGYGYTF
NA | TRBJ2-1 | TRBV11-3 | NA | 11 | TGTGCCAGCAGCCGAGACAATGAGCAGTTCTTC | CASSRDNEQFF
NA | TRBJ2-7 | TRBV18 | TRBD2 | 16 | TGTGCCAGCTCACCGCCCGGACTAGCGGCAAAGGCTGAGCAGTACTTC | CASSPPGLAAKAEQYF
NA | TRBJ2-2 | TRBV19 | NA | 16 | TGTGCCAGTAGTATAGTTGGTAGGGGCGTCGCCGGGGAGCTGTTTTTT | CASSIVGRGVAGELFF
once | TRBJ1-1 | TRBV6-5 | TRBD1 | 13 | TGTGCCAGCAGTAGACAGGGGGCCCTTGAAGCTTTCTTT | CASSRQGALEAFF
few | TRBJ2-7 | TRBV10-1 | NA | 12 | TGCGCCAGCAGTTCCAAGGGGAACGAGCAGTACTTC | CASSSKGNEQYF
NA | TRBJ1-4 | TRBV7-9 | NA | 14 | TGTGCCAGCAGACCTCAGGAGGTTAATGAAAAACTGTTTTTT | CASRPQEVNEKLFF
NA | TRBJ1-6 | TRBV7-2 | NA | 14 | TGTGCCAGCAGCCCCGGGCAGGGGACTTCACCCCTCCACTTT | CASSPGQGTSPLHF
NA | TRBJ2-5 | TRBV30 | TRBD2 | 12 | TGTGCCTGGAGTCTAGCGGGAGAGACCCAGTACTTC | CAWSLAGETQYF
NA | TRBJ2-5 | TRBV19 | TRBD2 | 14 | TGTGCCAGTTCTAGCGGGAGGGCCGGAGAGACCCAGTACTTC | CASSSGRAGETQYF
NA | TRBJ2-2 | TRBV6-5 | NA | 12 | TGTGCCAGCAGTTTATACACCGGGGAGCTGTTTTTT | CASSLYTGELFF
NA | TRBJ2-7 | TRBV10-3 | TRBD1 | 16 | TGTGCCATCAGTGAGACCCTCACAGGGGGTGCCTACGAGCAGTACTTC | CAISETLTGGAYEQYF
NA | TRBJ2-7 | TRBV6-5 | TRBD1 | 14 | TGTGCCAGCAGTTACACCAGGGGGACCTACGAGCAGTACTTC | CASSYTRGTYEQYF
NA | TRBJ1-2 | TRBV4-1 | TRBD1 | 17 | TGCGCCAGCAGCCAAGATCCTGACAGGGGGCTGGTCTATGGCTACACCTTC | CASSQDPDRGLVYGYTF
NA | TRBJ2-2 | TRBV6-5 | NA | 13 | TGTGCCAGCAGAAGACTAGGTCCCGGGGAGCTGTTTTTT | CASRRLGPGELFF
NA | TRBJ2-7 | TRBV5-5 | NA | 15 | TGTGCCAGCAGCCGACTGGGAAGTTCCGGGAACGAGCAGTACTTC | CASSRLGSSGNEQYF
once | TRBJ2-5 | TRBV19 | NA | 13 | TGTGCCAGTAGTGTTGACAGCCAAGAGACCCAGTACTTC | CASSVDSQETQYF
NA | TRBJ2-1 | TRBV18 | TRBD2 | 15 | TGTGCCAGCTCACCTGCTAGCGGGACGTACAATGAGCAGTTCTTC | CASSPASGTYNEQFF
NA | TRBJ2-2 | TRBV5-4 | NA | 15 | TGTGCCAGCAGCTTGCAGGGAAGGGGCACCGGGGAGCTGTTTTTT | CASSLQGRGTGELFF
NA | TRBJ2-1 | TRBV4-1 | TRBD2 | 17 | TGCGCCAGCAGCCCCCGAACTAGCGGGGGGGCCTACAATGAGCAGTTCTTC | CASSPRTSGGAYNEQFF
few | TRBJ2-1 | TRBV5-8 | NA | 11 | TGTGCCAGCAGCTTGGGGGGGCGGCAGTTCTTC | CASSLGGRQFF
NA | TRBJ2-2 | TRBV29-1 | NA | 14 | TGCAGCGTTGTGGGACACCTAAACACCGGGGAGCTGTTTTTT | CSVVGHLNTGELFF
NA | TRBJ2-7 | TRBV5-1 | NA | 13 | TGCGCCAGCAGTAGGGAGGACTCCTACGAGCAGTACTTC | CASSREDSYEQYF
NA | TRBJ2-7 | TRBV5-1 | NA | 13 | TGCGCCAGCAGCTTGGGGCAGGGAGGCGAGCAGTACTTC | CASSLGQGGEQYF
NA | TRBJ1-1 | TRBV18 | NA | 13 | TGTGCCAGCCACGCCGCGACAAACACTGAAGCTTTCTTT | CASHAATNTEAFF
once | TRBJ2-7 | TRBV6-1 | NA | 15 | TGTGCCAGCAGTGCGATGACAGCCCTAAGGGGCGAGCAGTACTTC | CASSAMTALRGEQYF
once | TRBJ1-2 | TRBV5-6 | NA | 15 | TGTGCCAGCAGCTTGGGGTTCAGGGAGGCCGGGAGCTACACCTTC | CASSLGFREAGSYTF
once | TRBJ2-7 | TRBV2 | NA | 15 | TGTGCCAGCAGTGTAGCCTTCGGTGAAACGTACGAGCAGTACTTC | CASSVAFGETYEQYF
NA | TRBJ1-5 | TRBV4-3 | NA | 15 | TGCGCCAGCAGCCAAGGTAGAGGGCCCAATCAGCCCCAGCATTTT | CASSQGRGPNQPQHF
NA | TRBJ2-7 | TRBV18 | TRBD2 | 14 | TGTGCCAGCTCCGTTAGCGGGAGGGTCGACGAGCAGTACTTC | CASSVSGRVDEQYF
NA | TRBJ1-3 | TRBV21-1 | NA | 15 | TGTGCCAGCAGCAAAGTAAGGAGGGCTGGAAACACCATATATTTT | CASSKVRRAGNTIYF
NA | TRBJ1-2 | TRBV4-2 | NA | 15 | TGTGCCAGCAGCCAAGGTCAGGCGATTGGCTATGGCTACACCTTC | CASSQGQAIGYGYTF
once | TRBJ2-1 | TRBV5-6 | TRBD1 | 14 | TGTGCCAGCAGCTTCGGGACAGGGTTCGATGAGCAGTTCTTC | CASSFGTGFDEQFF
few | TRBJ2-7 | TRBV7-9 | TRBD1 | 12 | TGTGCCAGCAGCACAGCGACAGGGGGCGCATCCTTC | CASSTATGGASF
NA | TRBJ1-6 | TRBV5-4 | TRBD1 | 16 | TGTGCCAGCAGCCAAGATCCGGGACAGCATAATTCACCCCTCCACTTT | CASSQDPGQHNSPLHF
NA | TRBJ1-1 | TRBV5-1 | NA | 14 | TGCGCCAGCAGCTTGGGACATCTGAACACTGAAGCTTTCTTT | CASSLGHLNTEAFF
NA | TRBJ2-7 | TRBV4-3 | NA | 17 | TGCGCCAGCAGCCAGAGGGCAGGGGCCTCTGTCCTAGGGGAGCAGTACTTC | CASSQRAGASVLGEQYF
once | TRBJ1-2 | TRBV5-1 | TRBD1 | 14 | TGCGCCAGCAGCGAAGGACAGGGGGGGTATGGCTACACCTTC | CASSEGQGGYGYTF
NA | TRBJ1-2 | TRBV6-1 | NA | 17 | TGTGCCAGCAGTGAAGCGGGGGGGGTCCTAGCTAACTATGGCTACACCTTC | CASSEAGGVLANYGYTF
NA | TRBJ1-6 | TRBV5-6 | TRBD1 | 15 | TGTGCCAGCAGCTTGGAGGACAGGGGAAATTCACCCCTCCACTTT | CASSLEDRGNSPLHF
once | TRBJ2-3 | TRBV5-1 | NA | 13 | TGCGCCAGCACCCCCACGGGTCCAGATACGCAGTATTTT | CASTPTGPDTQYF
NA | TRBJ2-5 | TRBV7-9 | TRBD1 | 13 | TGTGCCAGCAGCTTAGACAGGGGGGAGACCCAGTACTTC | CASSLDRGETQYF
once | TRBJ2-7 | TRBV7-8 | NA | 13 | TGTGCCAGCAGCCTCGCTAGCGTTGGTGAGCAGTACTTC | CASSLASVGEQYF
NA | TRBJ2-1 | TRBV4-2 | NA | 17 | TGTGCCAGCAGCCAATACCCGGGCCAGGCTCCGGGGAATGAGCAGTTCTTC | CASSQYPGQAPGNEQFF